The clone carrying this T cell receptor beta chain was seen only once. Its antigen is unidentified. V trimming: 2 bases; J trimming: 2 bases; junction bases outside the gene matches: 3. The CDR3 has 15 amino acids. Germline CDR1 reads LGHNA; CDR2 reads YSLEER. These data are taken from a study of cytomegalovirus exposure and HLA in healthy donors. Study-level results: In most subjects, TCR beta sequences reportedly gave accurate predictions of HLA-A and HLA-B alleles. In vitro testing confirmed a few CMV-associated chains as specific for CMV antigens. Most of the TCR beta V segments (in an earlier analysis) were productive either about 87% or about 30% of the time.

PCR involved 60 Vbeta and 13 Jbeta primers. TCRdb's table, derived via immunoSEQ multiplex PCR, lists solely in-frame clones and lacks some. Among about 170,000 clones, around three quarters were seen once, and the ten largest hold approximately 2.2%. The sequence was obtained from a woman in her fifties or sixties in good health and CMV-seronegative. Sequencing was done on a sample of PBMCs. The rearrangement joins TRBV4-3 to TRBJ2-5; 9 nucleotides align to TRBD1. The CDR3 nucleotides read TGCGCCAGCAGCCAAACAGGGGGCGTTCAAGAGACCCAGTACTTC. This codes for CASSQTGGVQETQYF.